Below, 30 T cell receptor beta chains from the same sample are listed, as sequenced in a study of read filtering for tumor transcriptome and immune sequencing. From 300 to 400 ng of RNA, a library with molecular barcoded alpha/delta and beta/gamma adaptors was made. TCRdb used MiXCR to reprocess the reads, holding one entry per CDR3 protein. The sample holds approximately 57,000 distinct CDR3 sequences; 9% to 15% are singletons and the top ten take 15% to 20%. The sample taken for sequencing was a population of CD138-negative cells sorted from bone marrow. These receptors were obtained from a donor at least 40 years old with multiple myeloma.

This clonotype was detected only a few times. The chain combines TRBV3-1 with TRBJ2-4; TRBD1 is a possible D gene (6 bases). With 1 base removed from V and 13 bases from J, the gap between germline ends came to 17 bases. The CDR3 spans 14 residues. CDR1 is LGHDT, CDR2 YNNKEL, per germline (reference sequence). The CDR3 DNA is TGTGCCAGCAGCCAAGTTGGAGACCGGACAGCCCAGTACTTC. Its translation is CASSQVGDRTAQYF.

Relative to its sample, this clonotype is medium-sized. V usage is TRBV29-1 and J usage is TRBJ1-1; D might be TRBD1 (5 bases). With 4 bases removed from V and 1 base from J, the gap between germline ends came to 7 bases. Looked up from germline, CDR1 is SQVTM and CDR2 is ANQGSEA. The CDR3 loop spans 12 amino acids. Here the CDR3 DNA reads TGCAGCGTTGGAACAGGGAACACTGAAGCTTTCTTT. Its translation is CSVGTGNTEAFF. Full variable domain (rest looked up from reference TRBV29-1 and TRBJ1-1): SAVISQKPSRDICQRGTSLTIQCQVDSQVTMMFWYRQQPGQSLTLIATANQGSEATYESGFVIDKFPISRPNLTFSTLTVSNMSPEDSSIYLCSVGTGNTEAFFGQGTRLTVV.

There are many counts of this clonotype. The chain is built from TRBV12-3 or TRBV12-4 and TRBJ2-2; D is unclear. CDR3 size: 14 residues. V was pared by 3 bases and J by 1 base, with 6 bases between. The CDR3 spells CASSFAVNTGELFF. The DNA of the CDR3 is TGTGCCAGCAGTTTTGCAGTGAACACCGGGGAGCTGTTTTTT.

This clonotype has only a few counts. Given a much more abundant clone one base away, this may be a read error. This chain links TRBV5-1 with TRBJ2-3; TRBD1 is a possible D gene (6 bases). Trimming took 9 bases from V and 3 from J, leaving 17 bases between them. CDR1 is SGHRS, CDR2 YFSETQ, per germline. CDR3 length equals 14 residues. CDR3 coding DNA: TGCGCCAACAGACCCGGGACAAGTACAGATACGCAGTATTTT. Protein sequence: CANRPGTSTDTQYF.

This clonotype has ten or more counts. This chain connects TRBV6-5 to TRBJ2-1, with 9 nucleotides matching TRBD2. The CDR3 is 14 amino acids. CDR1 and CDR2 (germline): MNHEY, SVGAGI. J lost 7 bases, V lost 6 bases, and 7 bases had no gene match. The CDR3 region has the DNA TGTGCCAGCAGAATAGCGGGGGCCAGAAATGAGCAGTTCTTC. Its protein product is CASRIAGARNEQFF.

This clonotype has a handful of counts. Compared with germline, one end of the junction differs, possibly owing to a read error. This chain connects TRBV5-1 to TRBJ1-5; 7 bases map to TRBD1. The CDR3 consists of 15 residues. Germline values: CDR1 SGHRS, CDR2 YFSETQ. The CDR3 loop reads CASSWGDREHQPQRF. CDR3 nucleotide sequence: TGCGCCAGCAGCTGGGGAGACAGGGAACATCAGCCCCAGCGTTTT.

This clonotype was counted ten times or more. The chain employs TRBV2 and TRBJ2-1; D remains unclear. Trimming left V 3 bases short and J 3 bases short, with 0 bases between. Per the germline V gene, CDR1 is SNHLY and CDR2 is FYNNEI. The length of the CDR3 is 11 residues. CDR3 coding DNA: TGTGCCAGCAGTGACTACAATGAGCAGTTCTTC. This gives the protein CASSDYNEQFF. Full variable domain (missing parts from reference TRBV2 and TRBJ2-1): EPEVTQTPSHQVTQMGQEVILRCVPISNHLYFYWYRQILGQKVEFLVSFYNNEISEKSEIFDDQFSVERPDGSNFTLKIRSTKLEDSAMYFCASSDYNEQFFGPGTRLTVL.

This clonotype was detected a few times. CDR3 sequence reads: CASSVTGGGDGELFF. In DNA form, the CDR3 reads TGTGCCAGTAGTGTGACAGGGGGCGGAGACGGGGAGCTGTTTTTT. The chain links TRBV19 to TRBJ2-2; 10 bases match TRBD1. The V and J ends lost 5 bases and 7 bases, in that order; junction bases with no gene match: 7. CDR1 LNHDA and CDR2 SQIVND come from the germline V gene (reference sequence). The CDR3 is 15 residues long.

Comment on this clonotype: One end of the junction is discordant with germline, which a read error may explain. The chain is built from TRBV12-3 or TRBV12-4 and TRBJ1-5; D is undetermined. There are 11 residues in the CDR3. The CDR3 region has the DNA TGTGCCAGCAGTTTCGAACAGCCCCAGCGTTTT. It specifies CASSFEQPQRF.

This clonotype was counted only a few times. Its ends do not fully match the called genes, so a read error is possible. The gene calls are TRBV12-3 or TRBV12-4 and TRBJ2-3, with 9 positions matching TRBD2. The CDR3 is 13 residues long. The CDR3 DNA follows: TGTGCCAGCAGACTAGCGGGCACAGATATGCAGTATTTT. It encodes CASRLAGTDMQYF.

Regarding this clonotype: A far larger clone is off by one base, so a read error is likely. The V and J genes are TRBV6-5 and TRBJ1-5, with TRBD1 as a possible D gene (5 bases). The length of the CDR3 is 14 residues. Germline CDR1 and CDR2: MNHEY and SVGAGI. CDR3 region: CDSSYSGGTQPQHF. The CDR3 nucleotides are TGTGACAGCAGTTACTCGGGGGGAACACAGCCCCAGCATTTT.

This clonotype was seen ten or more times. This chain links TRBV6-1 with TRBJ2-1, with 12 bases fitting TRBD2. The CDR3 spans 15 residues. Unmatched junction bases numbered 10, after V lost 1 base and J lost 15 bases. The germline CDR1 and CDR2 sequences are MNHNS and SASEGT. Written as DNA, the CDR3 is TGTGCCAGCAGTGAAGAACTAGCGGGGGGTCGTCGTCCGTTCTTC. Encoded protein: CASSEELAGGRRPFF.

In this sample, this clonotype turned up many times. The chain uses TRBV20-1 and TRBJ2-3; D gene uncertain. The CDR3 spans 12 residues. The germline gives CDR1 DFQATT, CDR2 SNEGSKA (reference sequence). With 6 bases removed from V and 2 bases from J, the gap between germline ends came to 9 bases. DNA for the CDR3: TGCAGTGCCCTCACAAACACAGATACGCAGTATTTT. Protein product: CSALTNTDTQYF.

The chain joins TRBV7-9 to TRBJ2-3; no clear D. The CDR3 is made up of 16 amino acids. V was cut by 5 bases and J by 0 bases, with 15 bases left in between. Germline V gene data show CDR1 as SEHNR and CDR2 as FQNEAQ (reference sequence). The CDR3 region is CASSPLLQRSTDTQYF. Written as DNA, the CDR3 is TGTGCCAGCAGCCCCCTCCTGCAGCGTAGCACAGATACGCAGTATTTT. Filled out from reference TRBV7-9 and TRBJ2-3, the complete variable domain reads DTGVSQNPRHKITKRGQNVTFRCDPISEHNRLYWYRQTLGQGPEFLTYFQNEAQLEKSRLLSDRFSAERPKGSFSTLEIQRTEQGDSAMYLCASSPLLQRSTDTQYFGPGTRLTVL.

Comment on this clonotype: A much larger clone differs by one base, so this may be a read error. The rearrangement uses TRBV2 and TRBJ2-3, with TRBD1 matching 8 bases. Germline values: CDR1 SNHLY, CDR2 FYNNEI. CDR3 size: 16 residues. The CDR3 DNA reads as TGTGCCAGCAGTGAAGCGCGTGTTCAGGGGGCTGATACGCAGTGTTTT. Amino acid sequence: CASSEARVQGADTQCF.

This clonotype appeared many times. The DNA for the CDR3 is TGTGCCAGCAGCTTAGAAGGGGTAAACTACAATGAGCAGTTCTTC. This gives the protein CASSLEGVNYNEQFF. The V and J genes are TRBV11-2 and TRBJ2-1, with a tentative D call TRBD1 (5 bases). CDR3 length: 15 residues. V was trimmed by 0 bases and J by 3 bases, leaving 9 bases between them. Germline CDR1 SGHAT, CDR2 FQNNGV.

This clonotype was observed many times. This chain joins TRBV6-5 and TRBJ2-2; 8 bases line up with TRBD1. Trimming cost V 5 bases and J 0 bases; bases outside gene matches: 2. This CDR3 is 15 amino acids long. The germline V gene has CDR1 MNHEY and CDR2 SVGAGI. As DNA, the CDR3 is TGTGCCAGCAGTCCGGACAGGGCGAACACCGGGGAGCTGTTTTTT. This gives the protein CASSPDRANTGELFF.

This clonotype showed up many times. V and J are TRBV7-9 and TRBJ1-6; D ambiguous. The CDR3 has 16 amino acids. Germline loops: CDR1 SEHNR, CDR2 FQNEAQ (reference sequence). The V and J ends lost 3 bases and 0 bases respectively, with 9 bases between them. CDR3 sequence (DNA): TGTGCCAGCAGCTTCCCGGGGAGCTCCTATAATTCACCCCTCCACTTT. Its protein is CASSFPGSSYNSPLHF.

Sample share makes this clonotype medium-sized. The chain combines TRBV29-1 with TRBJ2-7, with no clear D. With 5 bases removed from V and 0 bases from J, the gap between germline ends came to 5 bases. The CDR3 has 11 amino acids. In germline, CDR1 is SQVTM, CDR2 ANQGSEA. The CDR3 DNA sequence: TGCAGCGTTCTGGGCTCCTACGAGCAGTACTTC. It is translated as CSVLGSYEQYF.

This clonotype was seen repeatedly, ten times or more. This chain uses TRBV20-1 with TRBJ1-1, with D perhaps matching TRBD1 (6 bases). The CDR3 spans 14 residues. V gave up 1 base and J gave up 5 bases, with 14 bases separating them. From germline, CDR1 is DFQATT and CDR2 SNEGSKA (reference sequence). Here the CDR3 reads CSARVTLTGTEAFF. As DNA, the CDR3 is TGCAGTGCTAGAGTGACTTTAACAGGGACTGAAGCTTTCTTT.

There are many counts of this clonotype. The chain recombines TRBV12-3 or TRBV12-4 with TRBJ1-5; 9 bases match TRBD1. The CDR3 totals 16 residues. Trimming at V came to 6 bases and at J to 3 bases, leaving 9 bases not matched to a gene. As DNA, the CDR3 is TGTGCCAGCAGATACACCGGGACAGGGCTCAATCAGCCCCAGCATTTT. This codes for CASRYTGTGLNQPQHF.

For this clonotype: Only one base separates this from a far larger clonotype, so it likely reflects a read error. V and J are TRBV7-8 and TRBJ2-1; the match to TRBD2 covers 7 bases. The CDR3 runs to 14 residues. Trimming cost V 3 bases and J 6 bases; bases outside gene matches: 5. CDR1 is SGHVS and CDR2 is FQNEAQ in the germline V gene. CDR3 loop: CASSFSREGNEQFF. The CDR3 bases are TGTGCCAGCAGCTTTAGTAGGGAGGGCAATGAGCAGTTCTTC.

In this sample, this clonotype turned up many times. CDR3: CASSFLDRRYNEQFF. CDR3 nucleotide sequence: TGTGCCAGCAGCTTCTTGGACAGGCGCTACAATGAGCAGTTCTTC. This chain connects TRBV14 to TRBJ2-1; TRBD1 agrees at 7 bases. V trimming: 5 bases; J trimming: 3 bases; junction bases outside the gene matches: 7. This CDR3 has 15 amino acids. Germline V gene sequence: CDR1 SGHDN, CDR2 FVKESK.

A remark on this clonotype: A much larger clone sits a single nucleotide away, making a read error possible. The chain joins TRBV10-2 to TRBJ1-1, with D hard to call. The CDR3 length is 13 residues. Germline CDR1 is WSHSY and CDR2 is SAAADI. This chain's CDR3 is CTSSEAPGTEAFF. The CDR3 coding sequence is TGCACCAGCAGTGAGGCGCCCGGCACTGAAGCTTTCTTT.

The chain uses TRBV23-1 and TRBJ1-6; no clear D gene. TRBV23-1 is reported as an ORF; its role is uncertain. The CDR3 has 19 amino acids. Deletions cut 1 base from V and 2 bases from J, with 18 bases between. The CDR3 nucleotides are TGCGCCAGCAGTCAATTCTTTCTACGCGTTCCGGCCTATAATTCACCCCTCCACTTT. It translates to CASSQFFLRVPAYNSPLHF.

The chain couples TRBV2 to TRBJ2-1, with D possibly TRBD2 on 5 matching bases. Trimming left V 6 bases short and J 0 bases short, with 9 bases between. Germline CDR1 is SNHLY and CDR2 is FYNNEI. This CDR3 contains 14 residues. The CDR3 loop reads CASRGDSSYNEQFF. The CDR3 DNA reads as TGTGCCAGCAGGGGAGATAGCTCCTACAATGAGCAGTTCTTC.

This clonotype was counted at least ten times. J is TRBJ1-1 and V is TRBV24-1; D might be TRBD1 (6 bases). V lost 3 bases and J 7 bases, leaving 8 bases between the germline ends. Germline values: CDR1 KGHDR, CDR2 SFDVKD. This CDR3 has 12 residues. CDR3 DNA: TGTGCCACCAGTGATGGGACACTTGAAGCTTTCTTT. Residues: CATSDGTLEAFF.

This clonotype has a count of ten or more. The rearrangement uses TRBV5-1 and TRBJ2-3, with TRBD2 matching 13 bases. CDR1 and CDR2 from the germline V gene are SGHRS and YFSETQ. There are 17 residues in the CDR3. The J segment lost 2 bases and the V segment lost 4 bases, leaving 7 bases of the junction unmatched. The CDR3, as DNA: TGCGCCAGCAGCCCCATCGGGACTAGCGGGGTCACAGATACGCAGTATTTT. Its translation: CASSPIGTSGVTDTQYF. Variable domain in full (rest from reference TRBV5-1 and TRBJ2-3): KAGVTQTPRYLIKTRGQQVTLSCSPISGHRSVSWYQQTPGQGLQFLFEYFSETQRNKGNFPGRFSGRQFSNSRSEMNVSTLELGDSALYLCASSPIGTSGVTDTQYFGPGTRLTVL.

In nucleotides, the CDR3 is TGTGCCAGCAGTTCGGGACTAGCGGGGAAAATTAGCACAGATACGCAGTATTTT. Translating gives CASSSGLAGKISTDTQYF. This rearrangement joins TRBV11-2 to TRBJ2-3; 13 nucleotides agree with TRBD2. Germline V gene sequence: CDR1 SGHAT, CDR2 FQNNGV. The CDR3 runs 18 residues. Trimming at V came to 6 bases and at J to 0 bases, leaving 9 bases not matched to a gene. Full variable domain (remainder filled in from reference TRBV11-2 and TRBJ2-3): EAGVAQSPRYKIIEKRQSVAFWCNPISGHATLYWYQQILGQGPKLLIQFQNNGVVDDSQLPKDRFSAERLKGVDSTLKIQPAKLEDSAVYLCASSSGLAGKISTDTQYFGPGTRLTVL.

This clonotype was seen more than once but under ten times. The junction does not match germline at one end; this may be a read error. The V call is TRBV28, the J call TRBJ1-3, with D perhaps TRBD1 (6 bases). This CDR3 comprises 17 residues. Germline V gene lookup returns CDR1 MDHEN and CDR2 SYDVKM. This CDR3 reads CASTRSGTFVEGNTICF. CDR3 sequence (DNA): TGTGCCAGCACCAGAAGCGGGACATTTGTGGAGGGAAACACCATATGTTTT.